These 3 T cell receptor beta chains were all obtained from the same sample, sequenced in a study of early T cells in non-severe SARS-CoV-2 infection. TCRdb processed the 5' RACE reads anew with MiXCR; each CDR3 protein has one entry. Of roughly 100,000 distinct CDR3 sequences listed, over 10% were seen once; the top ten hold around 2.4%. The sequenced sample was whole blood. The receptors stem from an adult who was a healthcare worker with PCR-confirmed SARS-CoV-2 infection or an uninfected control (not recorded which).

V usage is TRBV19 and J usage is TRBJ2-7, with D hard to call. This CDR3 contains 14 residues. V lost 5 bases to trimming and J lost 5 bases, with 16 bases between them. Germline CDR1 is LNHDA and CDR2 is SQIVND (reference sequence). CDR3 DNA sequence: TGTGCCAGTAGTGGTCTGGGATCCTGGGACGAGCAGTACTTC. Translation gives CASSGLGSWDEQYF.

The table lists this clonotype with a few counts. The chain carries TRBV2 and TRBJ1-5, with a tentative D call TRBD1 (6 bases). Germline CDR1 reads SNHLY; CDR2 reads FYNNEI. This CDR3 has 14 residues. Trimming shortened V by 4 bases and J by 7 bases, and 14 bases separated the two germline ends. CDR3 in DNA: TGTGCCAGCAGTGGGAACGGACAGATGCAGCCCCAGCATTTT. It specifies CASSGNGQMQPQHF. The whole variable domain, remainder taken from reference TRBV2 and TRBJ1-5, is EPEVTQTPSHQVTQMGQEVILRCVPISNHLYFYWYRQILGQKVEFLVSFYNNEISEKSEIFDDQFSVERPDGSNFTLKIRSTKLEDSAMYFCASSGNGQMQPQHFGDGTRLSIL.

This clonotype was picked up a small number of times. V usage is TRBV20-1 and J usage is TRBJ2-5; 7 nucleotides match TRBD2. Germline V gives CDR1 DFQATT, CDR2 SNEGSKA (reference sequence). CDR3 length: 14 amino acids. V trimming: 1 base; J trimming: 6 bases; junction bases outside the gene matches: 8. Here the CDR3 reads CSARGMDGGKTQYF. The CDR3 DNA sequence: TGCAGTGCTAGAGGGATGGACGGGGGGAAGACCCAGTACTTC.